What follows describes a single TCR beta chain. V lost 5 bases to trimming and J lost 7 bases; unmatched junction nucleotides: 7. The CDR3 spans 13 residues. These data come from a study of control samples from healthy donors and cancer patients. Some clones are missing from TCRdb's copy, which holds only in-frame ones; the method was immunoSEQ multiplex PCR. The repertoire holds 100,000 to 150,000 clones, around 92% seen once, with 0.55% to 0.6% in the top ten. The sample taken for sequencing was PBMCs. This clonotype was obtained from an elderly man with head and neck cancer. J is TRBJ1-2 and V is TRBV12-3 or TRBV12-4; 7 bases fit TRBD1. CDR3 amino acids: CASSITGVGGYTF. The CDR3 DNA reads as TGTGCCAGCAGTATTACAGGGGTTGGTGGCTACACCTTC.